The 21 T cell receptor beta chains reported below all come from one sample, sequenced in a study of cytomegalovirus exposure and HLA in healthy donors. The PCR had 60 Vbeta and 13 Jbeta primers. Libraries were prepared by immunoSEQ multiplex PCR; TCRdb keeps only in-frame clonotypes and omits some of them. The profile shows some 180,000 clones, about 69% of them singletons. Source material: PBMCs. The receptors here all came from a male donor in good health and CMV-seronegative.

The chain employs TRBV4-3 and TRBJ2-1; 7 bases map to TRBD1. This CDR3 spans 15 amino acids. The V and J ends lost 2 bases and 6 bases, in that order; junction bases with no gene match: 7. Germline V gene data show CDR1 as LGHNA and CDR2 as YSLEER. CDR3 DNA sequence: TGCGCCAGCAGCCAATCCGAGACAGGGCTCAATGAGCAGTTCTTC. Amino acids: CASSQSETGLNEQFF.

The rearrangement joins TRBV12-5 to TRBJ2-1, with TRBD2 matching over 8 bases. From germline, CDR1 is LGHNT and CDR2 FRNRAP. The CDR3 has 17 residues. V was clipped by 2 bases and J by 4 bases; unmatched bases: 10. The CDR3 bases are TGTGCTAGTGGTTTGCCTAGCGGGCCCCTGCGTTACAATGAGCAGTTCTTC. This translates into CASGLPSGPLRYNEQFF.

A single count supports this clone. V gene TRBV7-9 combines with J gene TRBJ1-1; a possible D gene is TRBD1 (5 bases). CDR3 length equals 15 residues. The ends were cut back, 1 base at V and 11 bases at J, with 20 bases in the middle. Per the germline V gene, CDR1 is SEHNR and CDR2 is FQNEAQ (reference sequence). The CDR3 loop is CASSLDQGLKFAAFF. CDR3 nucleotides: TGTGCCAGCAGCTTAGATCAGGGTTTGAAATTTGCGGCTTTCTTT.

The chain uses TRBV25-1 and TRBJ2-5; D remains ambiguous. V gave up 6 bases and J gave up 7 bases, with 9 bases separating them. This CDR3 has 11 residues. Germline CDR1 is MGHDK and CDR2 is SYGVNS. The CDR3 loop reads CASRSSGTQYF. As DNA, the CDR3 is TGTGCCAGCAGGTCCTCAGGGACCCAGTACTTC.

V and J are TRBV28 and TRBJ2-1; 8 nucleotides line up with TRBD2. CDR1 and CDR2 (germline): MDHEN, SYDVKM. V lost 3 bases to trimming and J lost 0 bases; unmatched junction nucleotides: 13. The CDR3 has 19 amino acids. CDR3 loop: CASSFPFASSGSSYNEQFF. The CDR3 coding sequence is TGTGCCAGCAGTTTCCCCTTTGCCTCCAGCGGGAGCTCCTACAATGAGCAGTTCTTC.

This rearrangement joins TRBV9 to TRBJ1-1; D gene unclear. The CDR3 covers 14 residues. CDR1 and CDR2 from the germline V gene are SGDLS and YYNGEE. Trimming removed 3 bases from V and 1 base from J, with 10 bases in between. The CDR3: CASSASTRNTEAFF. CDR3 coding DNA: TGTGCCAGCAGCGCAAGTACAAGGAACACTGAAGCTTTCTTT.

This chain connects TRBV6-1 to TRBJ2-7; D may be TRBD1 (5 bases). The CDR3 has 15 residues. Deletions cut 2 bases from V and 4 bases from J, with 15 bases between. The germline V gene encodes CDR1 MNHNS and CDR2 SASEGT. The CDR3 bases are TGTGCCAGCAGTGAAATAGGGGTGGCATTTTACGAGCAGTACTTC. Amino acid sequence: CASSEIGVAFYEQYF.

The V and J genes are TRBV19 and TRBJ1-1; unclear D gene. This CDR3 spans 13 amino acids. V was clipped by 2 bases and J by 2 bases, with 6 bases between them. Germline CDR1 is LNHDA and CDR2 is SQIVND (reference sequence). The CDR3, as DNA: TGTGCCAGTAGTATACAGATAAACACTGAAGCTTTCTTT. Translation: CASSIQINTEAFF.

The chain uses TRBV21-1 and TRBJ2-3; the D segment call TRBD2 is taken from the table without a DNA check. TRBV21-1 is flagged as a pseudogene. The CDR3 sequence is 17 residues long. The CDR3, as DNA: TGTGCCAGCAGCAAAGTCCCTAGCGGGGGGTACACAGATACGCAGTATTTT. It is translated as CASSKVPSGGYTDTQYF.

The chain couples TRBV21-1 to TRBJ2-7; the D call TRBD1 from the table was never checked on the DNA. TRBV21-1 is a pseudogene segment. The CDR3 contains 17 residues. The CDR3 here is CASSPRAPGQPEGEQYF. Written as DNA, the CDR3 is TGTGCCAGCAGCCCCCGGGCGCCGGGACAGCCAGAGGGGGAGCAGTACTTC.

The chain combines TRBV6-4 with TRBJ1-2, with TRBD1 matching over 7 bases. CDR3 length: 13 amino acids. Trimming took 2 bases from V and 4 from J; bases not matched to a gene: 1. Germline V gene sequence: CDR1 MRHNA, CDR2 SNTAGT. CDR3: CASSDDRAYGYTF. DNA of the CDR3: TGTGCCAGCAGTGACGACAGGGCCTATGGCTACACCTTC.

This clone was observed a single time. The chain is built from TRBV6-5 and TRBJ2-5; weak D call: TRBD1 (6 bases). Germline CDR1 is MNHEY and CDR2 is SVGAGI. The CDR3 loop spans 14 amino acids. V shed 4 bases and J shed 4 bases, with 13 bases lying between them. CDR3 sequence: CASSSTGMGETQYF. The CDR3 DNA reads as TGTGCCAGCAGTTCAACAGGGATGGGAGAGACCCAGTACTTC.

The chain employs TRBV9 and TRBJ2-1; 10 nucleotides align to TRBD2. Germline trimming cut 3 bases from V and 10 bases from J; bases unmatched to any gene: 1. The length of the CDR3 is 12 residues. Looked up from germline, CDR1 is SGDLS and CDR2 is YYNGEE. For the CDR3, the DNA is TGTGCCAGCAGCGGTAGCGGGGGGGAGCAGTTCTTC. Encoded protein: CASSGSGGEQFF.

The chain is built from TRBV5-1 and TRBJ2-3, with 7 bases lining up with TRBD1. The CDR3 is 15 residues long. The junction had 5 bases not matched to a gene; V was cut back by 4 bases and J by 0 bases. Germline V lookup: CDR1 SGHRS, CDR2 YFSETQ. The CDR3 bases are TGCGCCAGCAGCAGAACAGGGGCTAGCACAGATACGCAGTATTTT. Translation gives CASSRTGASTDTQYF.

This chain links TRBV9 with TRBJ2-3; 10 bases agree with TRBD1. Trimming at V came to 0 bases and at J to 6 bases, leaving 4 bases not matched to a gene. This CDR3 has 15 residues. Germline CDR1 is SGDLS and CDR2 is YYNGEE. The CDR3 reads CASSVAGQGRDTQYF. The DNA for the CDR3 is TGTGCCAGCAGCGTAGCGGGACAGGGGCGGGATACGCAGTATTTT.

The rearrangement joins TRBV28 to TRBJ1-1; TRBD1 agrees at 7 bases. The J segment lost 3 bases and the V segment lost 7 bases, leaving 8 bases of the junction unmatched. Looked up from germline, CDR1 is MDHEN and CDR2 is SYDVKM. The CDR3 is made up of 14 amino acids. The CDR3 bases are TGTGCCAGCACCCCACAGGGGTTGTACACTGAAGCTTTCTTT. Residues: CASTPQGLYTEAFF.

V is TRBV5-8 and J is TRBJ1-5; D unresolved. The germline CDR1 and CDR2 sequences are SGHTS and YDEGEE. The length of the CDR3 is 15 residues. The V gene lost 0 bases and the J gene lost 2 bases, with 9 bases spanning the gap. Here the CDR3 DNA reads TGTGCCAGCAGCTTGGCTCTGGGCCGCAATCAGCCCCAGCATTTT. This encodes CASSLALGRNQPQHF.

The chain couples TRBV27 to TRBJ2-6; D is undetermined. This CDR3 spans 13 amino acids. V shed 5 bases and J shed 4 bases, with 6 bases lying between them. Germline V gives CDR1 MNHEY, CDR2 SMNVEV (reference sequence). DNA for the CDR3: TGTGCCAGCAGTCCTGTCGGGGCCAACGTCCTGACTTTC. Translated: CASSPVGANVLTF.

The J gene is TRBJ1-1, the V gene TRBV6-1; D is unclear. V was trimmed by 2 bases and J by 1 base, leaving 8 bases between them. The CDR3 consists of 14 residues. Germline V gene lookup returns CDR1 MNHNS and CDR2 SASEGT. CDR3 nucleotide sequence: TGTGCCAGCAGTGAAATCGCAGGGAACACTGAAGCTTTCTTT. Translated: CASSEIAGNTEAFF.

The gene calls are TRBV2 and TRBJ2-7, with 7 bases matching TRBD2. This CDR3 comprises 15 residues. Trimming removed 6 bases from V and 0 bases from J; junction bases left unmatched: 8. Germline CDR1 reads SNHLY; CDR2 reads FYNNEI. This CDR3 reads CASRTQLAFSYEQYF. Written as DNA, the CDR3 is TGTGCCAGCAGGACACAACTAGCGTTCTCCTACGAGCAGTACTTC.

The CDR3 DNA reads as TGTGCCAGCAGTCATGGACAGGGAATGTTGAATGGCTACACCTTC. It is translated as CASSHGQGMLNGYTF. V gene TRBV28 combines with J gene TRBJ1-2, with 8 bases lining up with TRBD1. This CDR3 has 15 residues. Trimming took 5 bases from V and 6 from J; bases not matched to a gene: 11. The germline gives CDR1 MDHEN, CDR2 SYDVKM.